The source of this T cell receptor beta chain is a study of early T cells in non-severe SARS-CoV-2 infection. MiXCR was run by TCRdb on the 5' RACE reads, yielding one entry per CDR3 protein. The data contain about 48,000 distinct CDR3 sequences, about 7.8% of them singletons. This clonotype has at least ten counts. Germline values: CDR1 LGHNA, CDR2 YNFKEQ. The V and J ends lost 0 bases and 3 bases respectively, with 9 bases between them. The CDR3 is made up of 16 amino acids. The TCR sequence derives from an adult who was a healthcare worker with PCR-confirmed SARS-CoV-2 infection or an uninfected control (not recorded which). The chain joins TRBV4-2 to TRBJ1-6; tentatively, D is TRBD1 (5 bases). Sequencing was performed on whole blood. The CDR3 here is CASSQDLQDYNSPLHF. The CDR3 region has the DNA TGTGCCAGCAGCCAAGACCTACAGGACTATAATTCACCCCTCCACTTT.